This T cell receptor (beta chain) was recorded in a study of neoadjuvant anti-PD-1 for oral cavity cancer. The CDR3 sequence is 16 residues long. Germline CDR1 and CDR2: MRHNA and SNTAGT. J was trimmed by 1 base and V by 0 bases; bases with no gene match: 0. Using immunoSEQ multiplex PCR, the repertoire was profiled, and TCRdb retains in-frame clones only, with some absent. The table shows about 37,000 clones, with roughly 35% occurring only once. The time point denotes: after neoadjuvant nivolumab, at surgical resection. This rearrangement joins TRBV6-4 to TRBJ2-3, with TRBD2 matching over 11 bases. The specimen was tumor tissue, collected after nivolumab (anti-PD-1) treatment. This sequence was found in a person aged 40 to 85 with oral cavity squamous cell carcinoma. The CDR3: CASSDSTSGGTDTQYF. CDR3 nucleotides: TGTGCCAGCAGTGACTCGACTAGCGGGGGCACAGATACGCAGTATTTT.